This TCR beta chain was sequenced in a study of shared clonotypes between healthy human individuals. Of note for this clone: The sample carries other DNA sequences with the same CDR3.

V was clipped by 0 bases and J by 0 bases, with 8 bases between them. The length of the CDR3 is 15 residues. Germline loops: CDR1 MRHNA, CDR2 SNTAGT. About 33,000 T cell genomes (roughly 0.2 ug DNA) went into each sorted-subset replicate. TCRdb's table, derived via immunoSEQ multiplex PCR, lists solely in-frame clones and lacks some. The sample contains about 770,000 clones, around 77% of which appear only once. What was sequenced was memory CD4+ T cells sorted from blood. Specified subset: CD45RA-negative fraction. The receptor comes from a woman aged 30 to 39 in good health. The chain employs TRBV6-4 and TRBJ1-2; D is undetermined. CDR3 nucleotides: TGTGCCAGCAGTGACTCCCCAGCGCCTAACTATGGCTACACCTTC. It specifies CASSDSPAPNYGYTF.